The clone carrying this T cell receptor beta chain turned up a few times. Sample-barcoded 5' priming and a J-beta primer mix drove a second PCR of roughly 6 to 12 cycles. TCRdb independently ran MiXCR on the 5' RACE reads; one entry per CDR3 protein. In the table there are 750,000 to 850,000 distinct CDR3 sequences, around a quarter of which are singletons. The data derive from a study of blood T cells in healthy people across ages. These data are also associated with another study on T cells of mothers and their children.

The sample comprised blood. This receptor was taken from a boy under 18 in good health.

The CDR3 is CASSIRPRPTGRRYEQYF. In DNA form, the CDR3 reads TGTGCCAGCAGCATTCGCCCCCGGCCGACAGGACGACGATACGAGCAGTACTTC. The chain couples TRBV9 to TRBJ2-7; possible D gene TRBD1, 6 bases. The CDR3 totals 18 residues. From germline, CDR1 is SGDLS and CDR2 YYNGEE. Trimming shortened V by 4 bases and J by 4 bases, and 27 bases separated the two germline ends.